The clone carrying this TCR beta chain has a single count. Antigen: not known. The entry originates in a study of T cell responses to AZD1222 COVID-19 vaccine. Generated by immunoSEQ multiplex PCR, the TCRdb table keeps only in-frame clones and is missing some. Of around 87,000 clones in the sample, 86% were seen once. Germline V gene lookup returns CDR1 LGHDT and CDR2 YNNKEL (reference sequence). The V end was cut by 7 bases, the J end by 4 bases, with 16 bases between. This CDR3 is built from 14 residues. Study outcomes and limitations: Of the AZD1222 recipients, only 5 or 6 were seropositive at baseline.

This sample comprised peripheral blood, obtained on day 0 of AZD1222 vaccination. The source of this sequence is an adult in good health. The genes are TRBV3-1 (or the pseudogene TRBV3-2) and TRBJ1-1; D is perhaps TRBD1 (5 bases). DNA of the CDR3: TGTGCCAGCACCCAGGAGGGTCAGGGCACTGAAGCTTTCTTT. This sequence encodes CASTQEGQGTEAFF.